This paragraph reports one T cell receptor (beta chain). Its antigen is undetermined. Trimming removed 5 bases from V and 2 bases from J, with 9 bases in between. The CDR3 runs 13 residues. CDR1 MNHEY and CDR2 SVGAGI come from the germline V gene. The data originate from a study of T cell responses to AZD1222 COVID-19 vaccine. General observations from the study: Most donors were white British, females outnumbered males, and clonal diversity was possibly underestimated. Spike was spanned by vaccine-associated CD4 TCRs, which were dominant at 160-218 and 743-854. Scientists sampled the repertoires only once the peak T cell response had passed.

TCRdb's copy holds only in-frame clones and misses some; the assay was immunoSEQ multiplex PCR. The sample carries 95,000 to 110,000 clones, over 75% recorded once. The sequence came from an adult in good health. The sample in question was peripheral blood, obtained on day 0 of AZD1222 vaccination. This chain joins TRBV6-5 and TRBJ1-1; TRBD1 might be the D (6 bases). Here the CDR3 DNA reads TGTGCCAGCAGTAGACAGGCTAACACTGAAGCTTTCTTT. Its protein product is CASSRQANTEAFF.